This T cell receptor (beta chain) was sequenced during a study of radiation and T cells in renal cell carcinoma. This CDR3 is built from 11 residues. V was shortened by 6 bases and J by 8 bases, with 9 bases between the two germline ends. Per the germline V gene, CDR1 is SGHDT and CDR2 is YYEEEE. To note about this clone: Its specificity is not known.

Measured with immunoSEQ multiplex PCR; TCRdb has only the in-frame clones, and not every one. Of about 74,000 clones listed, roughly nine tenths are singletons. Described time point: blood 4 weeks post-SBRT, at nephrectomy. Sample treatment: 15 Gy SBRT to primary tumor, nephrectomy 4 weeks later. The patient's renal cell carcinoma had clear cell pathology. Study conclusions and caveats: Top tumor clonotypes rose in blood 2 weeks post-radiation, then contracted.

This chain links TRBV5-6 with TRBJ2-1; D is unresolved. This receptor was obtained from a woman aged 70 to 79 with renal cell carcinoma. Material: blood, obtained from a patient whose treatment included radiotherapy and nephrectomy. The chain's CDR3 is CASTSRDEQFF. The CDR3 bases are TGTGCCAGCACCTCAAGGGATGAGCAGTTCTTC.